The T cell receptor (beta chain) described here comes from a study of blood T cell repertoires in COVID-19. V lost 0 bases to trimming and J lost 0 bases, with 21 bases between them. Germline values: CDR1 KGHSH, CDR2 LQKENI. The length of the CDR3 is 20 residues. The repertoire was sequenced with immunoSEQ multiplex PCR; TCRdb's copy has only in-frame clones and lacks some. The sample shows roughly 53,000 clones, nearly 90% of them seen only once. The sequence was obtained from a man between 60 and 75 years old with acute or convalescent COVID-19. The chain joins TRBV18 to TRBJ2-1; D perhaps matches TRBD1 (6 bases). Specimen: peripheral blood. The CDR3 region is CASSPPWRHRALSSYNEQFF. CDR3 in DNA: TGTGCCAGCTCACCACCTTGGAGACACAGGGCCCTGAGCTCCTACAATGAGCAGTTCTTC.